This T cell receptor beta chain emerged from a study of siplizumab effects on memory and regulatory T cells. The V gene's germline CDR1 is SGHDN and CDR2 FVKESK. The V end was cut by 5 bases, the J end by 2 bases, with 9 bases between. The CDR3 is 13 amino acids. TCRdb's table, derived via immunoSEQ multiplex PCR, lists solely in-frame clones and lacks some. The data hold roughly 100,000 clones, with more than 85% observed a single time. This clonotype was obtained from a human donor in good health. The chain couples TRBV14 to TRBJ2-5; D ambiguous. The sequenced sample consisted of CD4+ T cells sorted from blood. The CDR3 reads CASSIKWQETQYF. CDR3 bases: TGTGCCAGCAGCATAAAGTGGCAAGAGACCCAGTACTTC.